This T cell receptor beta chain is drawn from a study of blood T cell repertoires in COVID-19. The data were produced by immunoSEQ multiplex PCR, yet TCRdb's version contains in-frame clones alone and is incomplete. The sample carries about 260,000 clones, about 87% recorded once. Germline CDR1 SGHTS, CDR2 YDEGEE. With 4 bases removed from V and 2 bases from J, the gap between germline ends came to 16 bases. This CDR3 spans 15 amino acids. The clonotype comes from a middle-aged woman who had recovered from COVID-19. The sequenced sample was peripheral blood. The chain links TRBV5-8 to TRBJ2-7; no definite D call. The CDR3 here is CASSRVVLVPYEQYF. CDR3 nucleotide sequence: TGTGCCAGCAGCCGTGTTGTTCTTGTTCCCTACGAGCAGTACTTC.